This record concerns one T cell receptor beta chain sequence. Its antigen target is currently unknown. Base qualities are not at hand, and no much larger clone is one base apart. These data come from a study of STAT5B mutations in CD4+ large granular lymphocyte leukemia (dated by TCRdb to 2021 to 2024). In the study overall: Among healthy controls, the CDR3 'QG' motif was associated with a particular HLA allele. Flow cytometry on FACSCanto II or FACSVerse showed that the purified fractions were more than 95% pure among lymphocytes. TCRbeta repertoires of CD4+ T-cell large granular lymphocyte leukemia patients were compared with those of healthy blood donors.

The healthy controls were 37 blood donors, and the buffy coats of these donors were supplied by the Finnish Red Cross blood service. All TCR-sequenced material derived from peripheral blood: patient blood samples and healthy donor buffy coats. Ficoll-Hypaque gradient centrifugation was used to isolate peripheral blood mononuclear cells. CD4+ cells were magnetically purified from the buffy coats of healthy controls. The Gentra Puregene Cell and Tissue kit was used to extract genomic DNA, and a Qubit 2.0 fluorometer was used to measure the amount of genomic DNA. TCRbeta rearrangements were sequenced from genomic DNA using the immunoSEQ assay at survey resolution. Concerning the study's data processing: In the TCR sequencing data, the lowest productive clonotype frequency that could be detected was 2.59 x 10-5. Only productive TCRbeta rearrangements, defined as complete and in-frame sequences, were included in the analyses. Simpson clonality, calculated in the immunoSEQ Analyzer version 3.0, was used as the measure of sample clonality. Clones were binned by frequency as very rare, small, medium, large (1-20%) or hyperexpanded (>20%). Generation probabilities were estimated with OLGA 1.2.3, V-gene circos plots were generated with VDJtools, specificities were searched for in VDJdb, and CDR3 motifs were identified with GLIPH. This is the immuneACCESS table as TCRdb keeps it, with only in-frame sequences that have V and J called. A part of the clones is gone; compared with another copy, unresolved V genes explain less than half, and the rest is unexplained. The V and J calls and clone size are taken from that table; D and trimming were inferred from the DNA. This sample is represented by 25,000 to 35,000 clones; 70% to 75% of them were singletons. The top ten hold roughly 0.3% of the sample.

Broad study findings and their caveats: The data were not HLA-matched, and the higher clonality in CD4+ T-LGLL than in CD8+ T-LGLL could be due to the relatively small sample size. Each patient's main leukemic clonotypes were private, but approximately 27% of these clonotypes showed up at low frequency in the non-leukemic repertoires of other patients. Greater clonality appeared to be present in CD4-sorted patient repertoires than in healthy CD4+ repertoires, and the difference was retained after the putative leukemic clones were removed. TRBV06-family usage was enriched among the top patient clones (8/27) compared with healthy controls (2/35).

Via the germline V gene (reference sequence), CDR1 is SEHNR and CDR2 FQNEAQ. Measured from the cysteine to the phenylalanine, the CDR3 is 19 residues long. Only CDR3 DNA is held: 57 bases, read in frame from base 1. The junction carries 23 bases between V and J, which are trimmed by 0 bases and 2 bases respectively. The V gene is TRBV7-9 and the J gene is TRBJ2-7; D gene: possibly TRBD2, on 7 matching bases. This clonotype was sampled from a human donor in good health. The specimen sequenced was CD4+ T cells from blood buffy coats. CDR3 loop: CASSLAGRGLRVGTYEQYF. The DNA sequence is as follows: TGTGCCAGCAGCTTAGCCGGGCGGGGGCTTAGGGTCGGTACCTACGAGCAGTACTTC.